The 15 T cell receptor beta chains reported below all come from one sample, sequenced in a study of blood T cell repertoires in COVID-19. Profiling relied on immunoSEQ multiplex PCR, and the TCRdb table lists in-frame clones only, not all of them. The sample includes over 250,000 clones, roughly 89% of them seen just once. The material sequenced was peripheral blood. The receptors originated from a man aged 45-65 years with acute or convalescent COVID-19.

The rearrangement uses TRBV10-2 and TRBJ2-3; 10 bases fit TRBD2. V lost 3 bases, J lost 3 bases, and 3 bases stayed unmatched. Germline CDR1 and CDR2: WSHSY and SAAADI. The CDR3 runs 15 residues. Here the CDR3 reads CASSETSGVTDTQYF. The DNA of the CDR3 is TGCGCCAGCAGTGAAACTAGCGGGGTAACAGATACGCAGTATTTT.

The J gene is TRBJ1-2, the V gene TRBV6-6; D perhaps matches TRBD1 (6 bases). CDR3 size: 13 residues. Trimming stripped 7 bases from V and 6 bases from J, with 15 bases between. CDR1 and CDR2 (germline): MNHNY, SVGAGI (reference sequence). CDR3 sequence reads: CASTRTALDGYTF. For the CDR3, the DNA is TGTGCCAGCACCCGGACAGCCCTGGATGGCTACACCTTC.

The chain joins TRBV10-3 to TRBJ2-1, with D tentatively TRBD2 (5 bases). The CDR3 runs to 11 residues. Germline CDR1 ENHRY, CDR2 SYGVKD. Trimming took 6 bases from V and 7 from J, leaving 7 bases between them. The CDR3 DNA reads TGTGCCATCAGGAGGGATAATGAGCAGTTCTTC. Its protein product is CAIRRDNEQFF.

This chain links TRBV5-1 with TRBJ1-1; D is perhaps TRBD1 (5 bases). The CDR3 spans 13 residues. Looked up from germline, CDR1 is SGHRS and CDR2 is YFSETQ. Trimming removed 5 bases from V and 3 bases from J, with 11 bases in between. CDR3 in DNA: TGCGCCAGCAGTTCCCGGGACTACACTGAAGCTTTCTTT. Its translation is CASSSRDYTEAFF.

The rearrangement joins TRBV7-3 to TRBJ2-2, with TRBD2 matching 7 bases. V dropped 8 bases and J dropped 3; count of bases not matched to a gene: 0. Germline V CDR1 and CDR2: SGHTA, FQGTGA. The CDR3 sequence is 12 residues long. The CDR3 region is CASRGDTGELFF. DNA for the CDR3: TGTGCCAGCCGGGGGGACACCGGGGAGCTGTTTTTT.

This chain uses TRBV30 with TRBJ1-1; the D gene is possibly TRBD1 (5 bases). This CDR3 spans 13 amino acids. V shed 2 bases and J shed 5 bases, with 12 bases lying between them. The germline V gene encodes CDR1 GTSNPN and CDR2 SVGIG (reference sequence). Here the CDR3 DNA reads TGTGCCTGGAGTCCCGACAGACTTACTGAAGCTTTCTTT. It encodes CAWSPDRLTEAFF.

Here the CDR3 reads CASFDRDSPLHF. CDR3 DNA sequence: TGTGCCAGCTTCGACAGGGATTCACCCCTCCACTTT. The chain uses TRBV18 and TRBJ1-6; 7 bases are shared with TRBD1. Germline assignment: CDR1 KGHSH and CDR2 LQKENI. The CDR3 is made up of 12 amino acids. The junction had 2 bases not matched to a gene; V was cut back by 7 bases and J by 8 bases.

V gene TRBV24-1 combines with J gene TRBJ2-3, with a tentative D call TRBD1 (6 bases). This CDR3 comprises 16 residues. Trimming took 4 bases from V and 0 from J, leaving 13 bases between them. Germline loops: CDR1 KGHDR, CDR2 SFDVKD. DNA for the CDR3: TGTGCCACCAGTGACACGAGGGGGAGAAGCACAGATACGCAGTATTTT. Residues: CATSDTRGRSTDTQYF.

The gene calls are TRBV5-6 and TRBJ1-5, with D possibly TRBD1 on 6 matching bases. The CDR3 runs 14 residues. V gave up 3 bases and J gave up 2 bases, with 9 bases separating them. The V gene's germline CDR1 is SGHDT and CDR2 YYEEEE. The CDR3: CASSWGHGNQPQHF. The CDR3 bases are TGTGCCAGCAGCTGGGGACACGGCAATCAGCCCCAGCATTTT.

The CDR3, as DNA: TGTGCCAGCAGCGTACGGGGGTCCAGCTCCTACGAGCAGTACTTC. Translating it yields CASSVRGSSSYEQYF. V gene TRBV9 combines with J gene TRBJ2-7; maybe TRBD2 (6 bases). Germline V CDR1 and CDR2: SGDLS, YYNGEE. V gave up 1 base and J gave up 0 bases, with 11 bases separating them. The length of the CDR3 is 15 residues.

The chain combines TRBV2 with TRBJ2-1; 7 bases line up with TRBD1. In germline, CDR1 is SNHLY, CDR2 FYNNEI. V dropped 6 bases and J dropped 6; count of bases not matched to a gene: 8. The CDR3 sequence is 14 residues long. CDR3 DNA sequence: TGTGCCAGCAGATGGACAGGTTTCGGCAATGAGCAGTTCTTC. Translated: CASRWTGFGNEQFF.

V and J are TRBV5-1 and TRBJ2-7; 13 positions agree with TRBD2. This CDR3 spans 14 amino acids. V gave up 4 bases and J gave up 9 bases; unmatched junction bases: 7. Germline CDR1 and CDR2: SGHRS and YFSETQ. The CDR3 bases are TGCGCCAGCAGCGAGAGGACTAGCGGGGGAGGGCAGTACTTC. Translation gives CASSERTSGGGQYF.

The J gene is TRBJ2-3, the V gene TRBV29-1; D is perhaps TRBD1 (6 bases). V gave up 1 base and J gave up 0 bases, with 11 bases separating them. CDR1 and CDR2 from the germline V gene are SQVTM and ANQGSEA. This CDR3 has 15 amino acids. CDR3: CSVEGDRRSTDTQYF. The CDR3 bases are TGCAGCGTTGAAGGTGACAGGAGAAGCACAGATACGCAGTATTTT.

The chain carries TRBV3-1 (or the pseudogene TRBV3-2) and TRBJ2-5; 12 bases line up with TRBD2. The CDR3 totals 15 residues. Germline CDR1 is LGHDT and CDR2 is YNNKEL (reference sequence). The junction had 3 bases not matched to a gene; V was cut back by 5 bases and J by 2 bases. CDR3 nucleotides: TGTGCCAGCAGCGCCCTAGCGGGGGGGCAAGAGACCCAGTACTTC. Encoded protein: CASSALAGGQETQYF.

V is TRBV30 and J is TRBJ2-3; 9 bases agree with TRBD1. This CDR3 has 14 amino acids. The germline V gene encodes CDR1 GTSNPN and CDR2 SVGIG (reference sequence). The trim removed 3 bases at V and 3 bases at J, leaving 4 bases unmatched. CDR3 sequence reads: CAWSPGQGTDTQYF. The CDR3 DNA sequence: TGTGCCTGGAGCCCGGGACAGGGTACAGATACGCAGTATTTT.